The T cell receptor beta chain under discussion was sequenced for a study of CD8 T cells in Susac syndrome. Germline V gene sequence: CDR1 SGHRS, CDR2 YFSETQ. Trimming shortened V by 1 base and J by 7 bases, and 9 bases separated the two germline ends. The CDR3 consists of 13 residues. On this clonotype itself: The antigen is unknown.

General observations from the study: It was acknowledged by the study that relatively few individuals were included in its TCR sequencing and HLA analysis.

Reverse transcription of roughly 0.5 to 1 ug RNA used random hexamers. One entry per CDR3 protein results from TCRdb running MiXCR on the immunoSEQ multiplex PCR reads. Among roughly 200,000 distinct CDR3 sequences listed, 80% to 95% were seen once. Sequencing of TCR beta was undertaken in CD8+ and CD4+ T cells derived from blood. Healthy donors were controls matched for age and sex. The authors negatively isolated CD8+ and CD4+ T cells and FACS-enriched TEMRA cells. Sequenced sample: CD4+ T cells from PBMCs. This sequence was found in a human donor in good health. This sequence joins TRBV5-1 and TRBJ1-5; no clear D gene. The DNA for the CDR3 is TGCGCCAGCAGCTTGTATCCGGACCAGCCCCAGCATTTT. It codes for CASSLYPDQPQHF.